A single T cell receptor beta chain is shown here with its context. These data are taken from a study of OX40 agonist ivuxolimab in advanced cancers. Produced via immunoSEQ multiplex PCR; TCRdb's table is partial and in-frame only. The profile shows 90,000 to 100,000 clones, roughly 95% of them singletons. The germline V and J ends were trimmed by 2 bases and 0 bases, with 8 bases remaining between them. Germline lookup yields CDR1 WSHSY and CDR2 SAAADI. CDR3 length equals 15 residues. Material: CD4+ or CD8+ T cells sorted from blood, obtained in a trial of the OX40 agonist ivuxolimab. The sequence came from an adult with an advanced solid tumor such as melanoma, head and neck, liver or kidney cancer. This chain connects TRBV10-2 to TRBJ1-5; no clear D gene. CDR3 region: CASSEDPNSNQPQHF. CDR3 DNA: TGCGCCAGCAGTGAGGACCCCAATAGCAATCAGCCCCAGCATTTT.